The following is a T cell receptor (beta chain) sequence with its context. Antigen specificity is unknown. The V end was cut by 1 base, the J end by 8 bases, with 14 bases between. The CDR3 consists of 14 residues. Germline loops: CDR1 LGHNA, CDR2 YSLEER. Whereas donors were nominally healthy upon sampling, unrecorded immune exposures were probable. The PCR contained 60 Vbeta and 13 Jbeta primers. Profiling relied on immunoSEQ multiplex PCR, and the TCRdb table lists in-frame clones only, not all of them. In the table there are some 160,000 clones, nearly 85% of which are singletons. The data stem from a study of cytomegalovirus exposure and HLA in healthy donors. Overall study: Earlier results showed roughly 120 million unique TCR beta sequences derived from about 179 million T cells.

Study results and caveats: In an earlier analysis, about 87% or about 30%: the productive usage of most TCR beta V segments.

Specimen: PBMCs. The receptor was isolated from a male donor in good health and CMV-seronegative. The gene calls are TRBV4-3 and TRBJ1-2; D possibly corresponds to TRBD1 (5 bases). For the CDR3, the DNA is TGCGCCAGCAGCCAAGGAGACAGCTTTGGAGGCTACACCTTC. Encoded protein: CASSQGDSFGGYTF.